This T cell receptor beta chain was sequenced in a study of control samples from healthy donors and cancer patients. Assay: immunoSEQ multiplex PCR; the TCRdb copy retains only in-frame clones and omits some. In the table there are tens of thousands of clones, around nine tenths of which are singletons. CDR3 length: 15 amino acids. Germline loops: CDR1 SGHKS, CDR2 YYEKEE (reference sequence). V gave up 5 bases and J gave up 0 bases; unmatched junction bases: 7. The sequencing input was blood. The V and J genes are TRBV5-5 and TRBJ2-7, with 8 bases fitting TRBD1. The source of this sequence is a woman between 50 and 59 years old in good health. The CDR3 loop reads CASRSSGQASYEQYF. As DNA, the CDR3 is TGTGCCAGCAGATCTTCGGGACAGGCCTCCTACGAGCAGTACTTC.